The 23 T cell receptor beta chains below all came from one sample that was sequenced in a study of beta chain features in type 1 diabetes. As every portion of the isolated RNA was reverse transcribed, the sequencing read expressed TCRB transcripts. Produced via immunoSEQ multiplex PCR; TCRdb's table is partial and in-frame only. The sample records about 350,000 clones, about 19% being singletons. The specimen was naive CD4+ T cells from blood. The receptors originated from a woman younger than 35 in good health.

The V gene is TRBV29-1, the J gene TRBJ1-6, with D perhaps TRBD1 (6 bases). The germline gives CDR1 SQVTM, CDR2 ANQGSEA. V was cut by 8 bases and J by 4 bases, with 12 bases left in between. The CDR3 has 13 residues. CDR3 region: CSLKTGYNSPLHF. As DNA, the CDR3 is TGCAGCCTTAAGACAGGTTATAATTCACCCCTCCACTTT.

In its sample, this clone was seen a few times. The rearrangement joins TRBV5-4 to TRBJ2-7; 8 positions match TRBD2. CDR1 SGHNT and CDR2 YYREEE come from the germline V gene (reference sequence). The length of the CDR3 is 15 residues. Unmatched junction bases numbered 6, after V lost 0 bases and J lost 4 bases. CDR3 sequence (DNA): TGTGCCAGCAGCTTGGATGGCGGGGGGCATTACGAGCAGTACTTC. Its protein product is CASSLDGGGHYEQYF.

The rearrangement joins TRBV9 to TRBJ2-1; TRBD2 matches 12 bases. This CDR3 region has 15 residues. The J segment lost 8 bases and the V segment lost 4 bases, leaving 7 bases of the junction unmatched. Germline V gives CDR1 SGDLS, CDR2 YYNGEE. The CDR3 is CASSLGLAGGHEQFF. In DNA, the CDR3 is TGTGCCAGCAGCCTTGGCCTAGCGGGGGGGCATGAGCAGTTCTTC.

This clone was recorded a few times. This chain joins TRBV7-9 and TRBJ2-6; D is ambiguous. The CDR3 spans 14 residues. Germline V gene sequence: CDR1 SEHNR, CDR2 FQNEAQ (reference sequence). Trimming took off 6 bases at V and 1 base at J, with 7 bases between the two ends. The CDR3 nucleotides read TGTGCCAGCAGTTTAACATCTGGGGCCAACGTCCTGACTTTC. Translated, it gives CASSLTSGANVLTF.

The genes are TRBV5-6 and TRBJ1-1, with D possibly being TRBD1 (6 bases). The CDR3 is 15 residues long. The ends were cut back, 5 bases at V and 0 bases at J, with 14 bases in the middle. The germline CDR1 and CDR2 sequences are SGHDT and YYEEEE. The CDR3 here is CASRFLGHMNTEAFF. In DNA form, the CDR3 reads TGTGCCAGCAGGTTCTTGGGACATATGAACACTGAAGCTTTCTTT.

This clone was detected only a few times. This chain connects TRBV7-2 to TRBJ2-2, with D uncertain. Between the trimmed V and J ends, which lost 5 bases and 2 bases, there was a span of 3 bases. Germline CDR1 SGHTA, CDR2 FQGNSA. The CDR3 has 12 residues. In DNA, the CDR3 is TGTGCCAGCAGCCGTAACACCGGGGAGCTGTTTTTT. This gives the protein CASSRNTGELFF.

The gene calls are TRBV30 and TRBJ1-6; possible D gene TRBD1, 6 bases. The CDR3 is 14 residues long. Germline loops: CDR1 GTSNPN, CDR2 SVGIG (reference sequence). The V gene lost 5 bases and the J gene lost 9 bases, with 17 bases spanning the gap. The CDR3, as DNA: TGTGCCTGGCTCAGGACAGCCGAAATTTCACCCCTCCACTTT. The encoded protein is CAWLRTAEISPLHF. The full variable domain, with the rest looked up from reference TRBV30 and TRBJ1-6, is SQTIHQWPATLVQPVGSPLSLECTVEGTSNPNLYWYRQAAGRGLQLLFYSVGIGQISSEVPQNLSASRPQDRQFILSSKKLLLSDSGFYLCAWLRTAEISPLHFGNGTRLTVT.

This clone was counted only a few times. The CDR3, as DNA: TGTGCCAGCAGTCAGGACAGCTCTGGGGCCAACGTCCTGACTTTC. As protein: CASSQDSSGANVLTF. The chain carries TRBV6-6 and TRBJ2-6, with D maybe TRBD1 (6 bases). Germline V lookup: CDR1 MNHNY, CDR2 SVGAGI (reference sequence). This CDR3 is 15 amino acids long. Trimming took off 5 bases at V and 0 bases at J, with 8 bases between the two ends.

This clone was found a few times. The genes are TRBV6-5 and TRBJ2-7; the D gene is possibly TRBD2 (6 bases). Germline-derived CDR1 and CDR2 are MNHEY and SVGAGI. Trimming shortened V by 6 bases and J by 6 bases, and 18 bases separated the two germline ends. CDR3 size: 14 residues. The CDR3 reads CASSPGPMEGEQYF. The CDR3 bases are TGTGCCAGCAGCCCGGGACCGATGGAGGGCGAGCAGTACTTC.

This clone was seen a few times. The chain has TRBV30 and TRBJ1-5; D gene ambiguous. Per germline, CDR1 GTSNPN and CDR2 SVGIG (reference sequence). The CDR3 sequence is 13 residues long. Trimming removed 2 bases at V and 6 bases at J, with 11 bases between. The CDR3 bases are TGTGCCTGGAGTATCGGTCGGGGTCAGCCCCAGCATTTT. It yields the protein CAWSIGRGQPQHF.

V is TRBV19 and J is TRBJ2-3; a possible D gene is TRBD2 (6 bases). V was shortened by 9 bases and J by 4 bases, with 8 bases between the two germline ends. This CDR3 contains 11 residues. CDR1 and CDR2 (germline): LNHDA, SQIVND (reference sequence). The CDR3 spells CASGEADTQYF. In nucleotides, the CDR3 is TGTGCCAGCGGGGAGGCAGATACGCAGTATTTT.

The CDR3 DNA sequence: TGTGCCAGCAGTGTAGACGGTTCTAGAACGCAGTATTTT. Its protein product is CASSVDGSRTQYF. J is TRBJ2-3 and V is TRBV2; D unresolved. Trimming took off 4 bases at V and 9 bases at J, with 14 bases between the two ends. The CDR3 has 13 residues. In germline, CDR1 is SNHLY, CDR2 FYNNEI.

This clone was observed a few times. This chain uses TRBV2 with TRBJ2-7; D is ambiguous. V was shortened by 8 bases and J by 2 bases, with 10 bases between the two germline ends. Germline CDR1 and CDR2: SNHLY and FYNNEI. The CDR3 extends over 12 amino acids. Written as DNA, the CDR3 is TGTGCCAGCTCTTCCGTTCCCTACGAGCAGTACTTC. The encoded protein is CASSSVPYEQYF. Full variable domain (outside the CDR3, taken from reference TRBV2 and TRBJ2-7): EPEVTQTPSHQVTQMGQEVILRCVPISNHLYFYWYRQILGQKVEFLVSFYNNEISEKSEIFDDQFSVERPDGSNFTLKIRSTKLEDSAMYFCASSSVPYEQYFGPGTRLTVT.

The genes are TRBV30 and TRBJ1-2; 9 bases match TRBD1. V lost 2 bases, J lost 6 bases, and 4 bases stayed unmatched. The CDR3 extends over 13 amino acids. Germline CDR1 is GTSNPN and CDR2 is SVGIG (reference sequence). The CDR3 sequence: CAWSPGTGNGYTF. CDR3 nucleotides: TGTGCCTGGAGTCCCGGGACAGGGAATGGCTACACCTTC.

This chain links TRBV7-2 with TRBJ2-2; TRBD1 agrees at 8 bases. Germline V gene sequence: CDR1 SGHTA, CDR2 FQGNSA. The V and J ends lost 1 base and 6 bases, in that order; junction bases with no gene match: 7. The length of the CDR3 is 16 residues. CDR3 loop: CASSLVLDRASGELFF. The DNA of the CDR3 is TGTGCCAGCAGCTTAGTGTTGGACAGGGCGTCCGGGGAGCTGTTTTTT.

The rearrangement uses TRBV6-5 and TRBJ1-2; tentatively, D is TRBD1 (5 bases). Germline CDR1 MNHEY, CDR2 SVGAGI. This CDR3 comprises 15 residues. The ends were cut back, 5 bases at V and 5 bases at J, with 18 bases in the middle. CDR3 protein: CASSRARGSGYGYTF. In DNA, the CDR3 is TGTGCCAGCAGTCGGGCACGGGGGTCAGGTTATGGCTACACCTTC.

The CDR3 region has the DNA TGCGCCAGCAGCCGAGAACAGGGGGTTCGTCAGCCCCAGCATTTT. It is translated as CASSREQGVRQPQHF. The genes are TRBV4-3 and TRBJ1-5; 8 bases fit TRBD1. Looked up from germline, CDR1 is LGHNA and CDR2 is YSLEER. This CDR3 comprises 15 residues. Unmatched junction bases numbered 8, after V lost 4 bases and J lost 6 bases.

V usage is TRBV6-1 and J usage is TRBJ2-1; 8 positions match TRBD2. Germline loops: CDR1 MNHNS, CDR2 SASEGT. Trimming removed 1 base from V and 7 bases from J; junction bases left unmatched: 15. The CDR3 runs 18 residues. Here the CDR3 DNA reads TGTGCCAGCAGTGAAGTAGCCGGACTAGCCACTCGGATGAATGAGCAGTTCTTC. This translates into CASSEVAGLATRMNEQFF.

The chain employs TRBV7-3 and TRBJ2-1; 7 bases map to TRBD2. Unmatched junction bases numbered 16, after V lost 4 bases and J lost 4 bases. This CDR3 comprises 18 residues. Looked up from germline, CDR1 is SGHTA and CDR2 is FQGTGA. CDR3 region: CASSSYPPGAGEYNEQFF. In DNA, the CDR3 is TGTGCCAGCAGCTCCTACCCCCCCGGCGCGGGGGAGTACAATGAGCAGTTCTTC.

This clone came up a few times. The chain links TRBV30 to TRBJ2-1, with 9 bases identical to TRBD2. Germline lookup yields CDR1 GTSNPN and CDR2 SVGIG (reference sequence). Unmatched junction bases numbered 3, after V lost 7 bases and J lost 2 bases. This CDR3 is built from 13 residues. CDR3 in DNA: TGTGCCTCGGAGCGGGGGGCCTACAATGAGCAGTTCTTC. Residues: CASERGAYNEQFF.

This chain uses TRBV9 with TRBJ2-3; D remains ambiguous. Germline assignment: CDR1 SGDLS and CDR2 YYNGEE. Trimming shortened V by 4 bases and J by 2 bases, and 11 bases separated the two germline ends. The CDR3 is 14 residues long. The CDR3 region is CASSQSSNTDTQYF. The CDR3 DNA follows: TGTGCCAGCAGCCAATCGAGCAACACAGATACGCAGTATTTT. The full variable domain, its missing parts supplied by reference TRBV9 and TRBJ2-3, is DSGVTQTPKHLITATGQRVTLRCSPRSGDLSVYWYQQSLDQGLQFLIQYYNGEERAKGNILERFSAQQFPDLHSELNLSSLELGDSALYFCASSQSSNTDTQYFGPGTRLTVL.

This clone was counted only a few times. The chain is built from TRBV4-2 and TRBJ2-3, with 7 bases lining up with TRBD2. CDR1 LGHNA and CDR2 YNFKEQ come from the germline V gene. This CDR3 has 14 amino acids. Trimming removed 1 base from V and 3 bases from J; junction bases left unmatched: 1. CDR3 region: CASSQASGTDTQYF. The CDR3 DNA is TGTGCCAGCAGCCAAGCTAGCGGTACAGATACGCAGTATTTT.

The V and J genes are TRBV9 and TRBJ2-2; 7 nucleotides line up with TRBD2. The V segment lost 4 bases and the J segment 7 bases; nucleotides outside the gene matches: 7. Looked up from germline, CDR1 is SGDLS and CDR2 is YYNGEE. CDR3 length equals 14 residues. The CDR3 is CASSSTAGVGELFF. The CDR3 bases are TGTGCCAGCAGCTCGACGGCGGGAGTCGGGGAGCTGTTTTTT.